This T cell receptor beta chain derives from a study of blood T cell repertoires in COVID-19 (TCRdb year 2020). In the study overall: The collaborator samples originated in the United States, Italy and Spain and spanned the acute and convalescent phases of COVID-19. HLA class I and class II types, where available, came from metadata supplied by the sample provider rather than from assay-based typing. The material from the prospective study consisted of cDNA or gDNA derived from T cells, B-cell-depleted T cells, or PBMCs. Subjects who had been exposed to COVID-19, were actively infected with it, or had recovered from it provided the deeply sampled blood TCRbeta repertoires that made up the dataset. The repertoires were made available in a free public database intended to serve as a resource for research on the immune response to SARS-CoV-2. Nearly every sample came with metadata listing a de-identified subject ID, COVID-19 status, age in years and sex. The samples were drawn from two sources: the first 160 participants of the ongoing ImmuneRACE study, and fewer than 1,500 subjects contributed by 6 global collaborators. Summary of the overall study and its limitations: How much clinical and demographic metadata was included differed by source and by participant, and the metadata was provided uncurated.

Worth noting for this clone: It has no known antigen specificity. No much larger clonotype is one base removed from it; base qualities were not supplied.

Based on the germline V gene (reference sequence), the CDR1 and CDR2 sequences are MNHEY and SMNVEV. At the junction V is shortened by 4 bases and J by 1 base, with 7 bases in between. The CDR3, from cysteine to phenylalanine, totals 13 residues. Kept here is only the CDR3 DNA, which spans 39 bases and is read in frame from base 1. Whole blood was collected in K2EDTA tubes by collaborating institutions according to the institutions' own protocols. For TCRbeta analysis, collaborators shipped samples as frozen whole blood, isolated PBMCs, or DNA extracted from either of those sample types. TCRbeta CDR3 regions were amplified from genomic DNA using the immunoSEQ Assay, a bias-controlled multiplex PCR. The original pipeline was this. The number of nucleated cells in each sample was estimated from the amplification of reference gene primers within the assay. Sequence reads were collapsed and filtered to measure the absolute abundance of every unique TCRbeta CDR3 rearrangement. For each sample, productive Simpson clonality was calculated as the square root of Simpson's diversity index over productive rearrangements. TCRdb mirrors the immuneACCESS table, restricted to in-frame sequences. Some clones are absent from its copies; in checked studies, under half trace to an unresolved V gene, and the reason for the others is unknown. The V and J calls and clone size were taken over from that table, and D and trimming were inferred from the DNA. The sample profile shows roughly 68,000 clones; over 80% of them were found once. Roughly 18% of the sample goes to the ten largest clones.

The sequenced sample was peripheral blood. The rearranged segments are TRBV27 and TRBJ1-2; the D gene remains uncertain. This clonotype was sampled from a woman over 75 with acute or convalescent COVID-19. The nucleotide sequence is TGTGCCAGCAGTTCATTAGTTAACTATGGCTACACCTTC. It specifies CASSSLVNYGYTF.